One and the same sample provided the 30 T cell receptor beta chains below, sequenced in a study of T-cell reconstitution after alpha-beta-depleted transplantation in children. Preparing the TCRbeta library involved the use of unique molecular identifiers. MiXCR, applied by TCRdb to the PCR reads, yields one record per CDR3 protein. This sample has roughly 300,000 distinct CDR3 sequences; roughly 12% occur once, and the top ten carry 23%. The input for sequencing was peripheral blood, taken 180 days after TCRalphabeta/CD19-depleted stem cell transplant. These TCRs come from a male patient between 2 and 9 years old who had a stem cell transplant for chronic granulomatous disease, so the T cells may come from the graft donor.

This clonotype was recorded many times. The chain joins TRBV5-1 to TRBJ1-1; D remains unclear. The CDR3 spans 14 residues. From germline, CDR1 is SGHRS and CDR2 YFSETQ. Trimming shortened V by 2 bases and J by 1 base, and 9 bases separated the two germline ends. The CDR3, as DNA: TGCGCCAGCAGCTTAGGGATAACGAACACTGAAGCTTTCTTT. Encoded protein: CASSLGITNTEAFF.

The sample holds many counts of this clonotype. The V gene is TRBV6-5, the J gene TRBJ1-1; D possibly corresponds to TRBD1 (5 bases). The CDR3 extends over 15 amino acids. V lost 5 bases and J 0 bases, leaving 13 bases between the germline ends. Germline assignment: CDR1 MNHEY and CDR2 SVGAGI. The CDR3 DNA follows: TGTGCCAGCAGTACCTCGCAGGGCATGAACACTGAAGCTTTCTTT. As protein: CASSTSQGMNTEAFF.

In its sample, this clonotype was seen many times. This chain connects TRBV20-1 to TRBJ2-7, with TRBD1 as a possible D gene (5 bases). Germline CDR1 and CDR2: DFQATT and SNEGSKA (reference sequence). The CDR3 spans 13 residues. V lost 2 bases, J lost 0 bases, and 8 bases lay in between. CDR3 in DNA: TGCAGTGCTAGACAGGGCCACTCCTACGAGCAGTACTTC. Protein: CSARQGHSYEQYF.

This clonotype was seen once. One end of the junction does not line up with germline, which may come from a read error. The J gene is TRBJ2-1, the V gene TRBV20-1, with 9 nucleotides matching TRBD2. CDR3 size: 17 residues. Germline V gene data show CDR1 as DFQATT and CDR2 as SNEGSKA (reference sequence). CDR3 sequence (DNA): TGCTGTGCCTATGACATTAGCGGGGGAATCTCCTACAATGAGCAGTTCTTC. Protein product: CCAYDISGGISYNEQFF.

This clonotype was seen repeatedly, ten times or more. The rearrangement uses TRBV9 and TRBJ2-4; possibly TRBD1 for D (5 bases). Between the trimmed V and J ends, which lost 0 bases and 3 bases, there was a span of 19 bases. Germline CDR1 and CDR2: SGDLS and YYNGEE. This CDR3 contains 18 residues. CDR3 amino acids: CASSVDPMAWGLKNIQYF. The CDR3 DNA reads as TGTGCCAGCAGCGTAGACCCAATGGCTTGGGGCCTCAAAAACATTCAGTACTTC.

This clonotype was counted ten times or more. This chain joins TRBV12-3 or TRBV12-4 and TRBJ2-7; 10 positions match TRBD2. CDR3 size: 14 residues. Unmatched junction bases numbered 5, after V lost 3 bases and J lost 6 bases. CDR3 bases: TGTGCCAGCAGTTTCCCCGGGACTAGCGCCGAGCAGTACTTC. It specifies CASSFPGTSAEQYF.

This clonotype was seen ten or more times. This chain connects TRBV19 to TRBJ2-1; tentative D call: TRBD2 (6 bases). The V end was cut by 9 bases, the J end by 5 bases, with 20 bases between. This CDR3 comprises 15 residues. CDR1 and CDR2 (germline): LNHDA, SQIVND (reference sequence). The CDR3 DNA reads as TGTGCCAGCCCCAGAGAGGGAGGCAGACACAATGAGCAGTTCTTC. This gives the protein CASPREGGRHNEQFF.

On this clonotype: Since a much larger clone is just one base distant, this may be a read error. Here the CDR3 omits its conserved ending phenylalanine or tryptophan, so a read error is the likely source. The chain carries TRBV2 and TRBJ1-5; D remains ambiguous. This CDR3 region has 15 residues. Germline loops: CDR1 SNHLY, CDR2 FYNNEI. Trimming pared 1 base from V and 3 bases from J, leaving 10 bases between. This chain's CDR3 is CASSEGGSANQPQHS. Written as DNA, the CDR3 is TGTGCCAGCAGTGAAGGCGGGAGTGCCAATCAGCCCCAGCATTCT.

The genes are TRBV3-1 and TRBJ2-2, with 12 bases aligning to TRBD2. The CDR3 loop spans 19 amino acids. The germline V gene has CDR1 LGHDT and CDR2 YNNKEL (reference sequence). The V gene end was trimmed by 8 bases and the J gene end by 4 bases; junction bases not matched to a gene: 17. This chain's CDR3 is CASCTRPSGRARGTGELFF. The CDR3 coding sequence is TGTGCCAGCTGCACCCGGCCTAGCGGGAGGGCCAGAGGCACCGGGGAGCTGTTTTTT.

This clonotype was recorded many times. V and J are TRBV11-2 and TRBJ1-6; a weak D match, TRBD1 (6 bases). Germline assignment: CDR1 SGHAT and CDR2 FQNNGV. V lost 4 bases, J lost 9 bases, and 22 bases lay in between. The CDR3 has 17 amino acids. CDR3: CASSSGVGGRTGSPLHF. The CDR3 nucleotides read TGTGCCAGCAGCTCCGGCGTCGGGGGGCGCACAGGTTCACCCCTCCACTTT. Using reference TRBV11-2 and TRBJ1-6 for the parts outside the CDR3, the full variable domain is EAGVAQSPRYKIIEKRQSVAFWCNPISGHATLYWYQQILGQGPKLLIQFQNNGVVDDSQLPKDRFSAERLKGVDSTLKIQPAKLEDSAVYLCASSSGVGGRTGSPLHFGNGTRLTVT.

This clonotype occurred many times. The chain links TRBV5-1 to TRBJ2-7; D gene uncertain. There are 13 residues in the CDR3. Germline V lookup: CDR1 SGHRS, CDR2 YFSETQ. V lost 4 bases and J 6 bases, leaving 14 bases between the germline ends. The CDR3: CASSRQGAGEQYF. In nucleotides, the CDR3 is TGCGCCAGCAGCCGACAAGGCGCAGGCGAGCAGTACTTC. Supplemented by reference TRBV5-1 and TRBJ2-7, the full variable domain reads KAGVTQTPRYLIKTRGQQVTLSCSPISGHRSVSWYQQTPGQGLQFLFEYFSETQRNKGNFPGRFSGRQFSNSRSEMNVSTLELGDSALYLCASSRQGAGEQYFGPGTRLTVT.

This clonotype was detected many times. V usage is TRBV5-5 and J usage is TRBJ2-2; no clear D. Germline-derived CDR1 and CDR2 are SGHKS and YYEKEE (reference sequence). The length of the CDR3 is 16 residues. The germline V and J ends were trimmed by 0 bases and 4 bases, with 13 bases remaining between them. The CDR3 is CASSLVVGSSTGELFF. The DNA for the CDR3 is TGTGCCAGCAGCTTGGTGGTGGGATCGAGCACCGGGGAGCTGTTTTTT.

This clonotype has ten or more counts. The chain combines TRBV12-3 or TRBV12-4 with TRBJ1-1; 7 bases align to TRBD1. This CDR3 contains 15 residues. Unmatched junction bases numbered 7, after V lost 5 bases and J lost 1 base. The CDR3 is CASSTTGLGNTEAFF. The CDR3 nucleotides are TGTGCCAGCAGTACGACAGGGTTAGGGAACACTGAAGCTTTCTTT.

The rearrangement uses TRBV20-1 and TRBJ1-3; no firm D call. V shed 6 bases and J shed 4 bases, with 13 bases lying between them. The germline V gene has CDR1 DFQATT and CDR2 SNEGSKA (reference sequence). This CDR3 is built from 13 residues. CDR3 sequence (DNA): TGCAGTGCGGAAGATGGACGGGGAAACACCATATATTTT. This translates into CSAEDGRGNTIYF.

This clonotype has ten or more counts. The chain has TRBV20-1 and TRBJ2-1; 9 bases map to TRBD2. Germline V gives CDR1 DFQATT, CDR2 SNEGSKA (reference sequence). Trimming cost V 6 bases and J 4 bases; bases outside gene matches: 10. CDR3 size: 15 residues. This chain's CDR3 is CSATGPLAGYNEQFF. The CDR3 nucleotides are TGCAGTGCCACCGGGCCACTAGCGGGTTACAATGAGCAGTTCTTC.

In this sample, this clonotype turned up many times. This chain links TRBV12-3 or TRBV12-4 with TRBJ1-4; D call uncertain. The CDR3 covers 13 residues. Between the trimmed V and J ends, which lost 3 bases and 5 bases, there was a span of 7 bases. Written as DNA, the CDR3 is TGTGCCAGCAGTTTTTTGGGCAATGAAAAACTGTTTTTT. Translating gives CASSFLGNEKLFF.

In its sample, this clonotype was seen many times. The chain is built from TRBV15 and TRBJ2-2; 10 bases line up with TRBD1. CDR3 length equals 15 residues. J was trimmed by 4 bases and V by 4 bases; bases with no gene match: 3. Germline CDR1 is LNHNV and CDR2 is YYDKDF (reference sequence). In DNA form, the CDR3 reads TGTGCCACCAGCAAGGGGACAGGGGCCACCGGGGAGCTGTTTTTT. Residues: CATSKGTGATGELFF.

This clonotype was seen repeatedly, ten times or more. This chain links TRBV12-3 or TRBV12-4 with TRBJ2-2; D not resolved. The CDR3 loop spans 13 amino acids. With 6 bases removed from V and 7 bases from J, the gap between germline ends came to 12 bases. The CDR3 DNA is TGTGCCAGCAGCCCTACCACCTTCGGGGAGCTGTTTTTT. Protein sequence: CASSPTTFGELFF.

This clonotype was observed many times. The genes are TRBV10-3 and TRBJ2-3, with 9 nucleotides matching TRBD2. This CDR3 is built from 15 residues. From germline, CDR1 is ENHRY and CDR2 SYGVKD. J gave up 6 bases and V 2 bases, and 6 bases lay outside the gene matches. Here the CDR3 reads CAISEKAGGSDTQYF. In DNA, the CDR3 is TGTGCCATCAGTGAGAAAGCGGGAGGTTCCGATACGCAGTATTTT.

This clonotype was detected only a few times. V is TRBV11-2 and J is TRBJ2-1; the match to TRBD2 covers 13 bases. Per the germline V gene, CDR1 is SGHAT and CDR2 is FQNNGV. Trimming took 4 bases from V and 6 from J; bases not matched to a gene: 6. There are 16 residues in the CDR3. The CDR3 coding sequence is TGTGCCAGCAGCTCCAGACTAGCGGGGGGCCCCAATGAGCAGTTCTTC. This gives the protein CASSSRLAGGPNEQFF.

Note on this clonotype: A clone one base away is much larger, so this may be a read error. The CDR3 DNA follows: TGTGCCAGCAGCTACGCGACAGGTCTTAGTAACGGGGAGCTGTTTTTT. The encoded protein is CASSYATGLSNGELFF. The chain is built from TRBV5-4 and TRBJ2-2, with a tentative D call TRBD1 (6 bases). Germline V lookup: CDR1 SGHNT, CDR2 YYREEE (reference sequence). The CDR3 has 16 amino acids. V gave up 3 bases and J gave up 7 bases, with 19 bases separating them.

This clonotype was recorded many times. This sequence joins TRBV7-3 and TRBJ1-1, with D perhaps matching TRBD1 (6 bases). This CDR3 region has 13 residues. The V end lost 5 bases, the J end lost 6 bases, and 13 bases lay between the germline ends. The V gene's germline CDR1 is SGHTA and CDR2 FQGTGA. This CDR3 is CASSAQGGSEAFF. DNA of the CDR3: TGTGCCAGCAGCGCACAGGGTGGATCTGAAGCTTTCTTT.

The chain employs TRBV11-2 and TRBJ2-2, with no clear D. Trimming shortened V by 7 bases and J by 3 bases, and 12 bases separated the two germline ends. The CDR3 is 14 residues long. Germline V gene lookup returns CDR1 SGHAT and CDR2 FQNNGV. The CDR3: CASMGRPYTGELFF. The CDR3 coding sequence is TGTGCCAGCATGGGCAGGCCCTACACCGGGGAGCTGTTTTTT.

This clonotype was detected ten times or more. The chain couples TRBV5-8 to TRBJ2-7, with D unclear. V gave up 2 bases and J gave up 1 base, with 10 bases separating them. Germline V gene data show CDR1 as SGHTS and CDR2 as YDEGEE. CDR3 length equals 14 residues. CDR3 bases: TGTGCCAGCAGCTTCGTCGCACCATCCTACGAGCAGTACTTC. Translated: CASSFVAPSYEQYF.

In this sample, this clonotype turned up many times. The chain combines TRBV6-5 with TRBJ2-2; D remains ambiguous. V lost 0 bases and J 5 bases, leaving 16 bases between the germline ends. Germline assignment: CDR1 MNHEY and CDR2 SVGAGI. The CDR3 has 17 amino acids. This CDR3 reads CASSYSWGGVWTGELFF. CDR3 nucleotides: TGTGCCAGCAGTTACTCGTGGGGTGGGGTGTGGACCGGGGAGCTGTTTTTT.

This clonotype was found many times. The chain couples TRBV7-6 to TRBJ2-3, with 8 bases matching TRBD2. Per the germline V gene, CDR1 is SGHVS and CDR2 is FNYEAQ. With 6 bases clipped from V and 6 bases from J, the junction kept 11 bases outside the gene matches. The CDR3 is 15 amino acids. The DNA for the CDR3 is TGTGCCAGCAGAGAGCGGGAGTCCCAGTTGGATACGCAGTATTTT. Its translation is CASRERESQLDTQYF.

The rearrangement joins TRBV18 to TRBJ2-7, with D perhaps being TRBD1 or TRBD2 (5 bases each). The CDR3 has 14 residues. Trimming took off 3 bases at V and 3 bases at J, with 12 bases between the two ends. Per the germline V gene, CDR1 is KGHSH and CDR2 is LQKENI. Written as DNA, the CDR3 is TGTGCCAGCTCACCCGAGGGGTCAGACTACGAGCAGTACTTC. Protein sequence: CASSPEGSDYEQYF.

A word on this clonotype: A much larger clone lies a single base off, so this may be a read error. V is TRBV3-1 and J is TRBJ2-7, with D unresolved. The germline V and J ends were trimmed by 7 bases and 2 bases, with 18 bases remaining between them. Germline CDR1 and CDR2: LGHDT and YNNKEL (reference sequence). The CDR3 is made up of 15 amino acids. CDR3 nucleotide sequence: TGTGCCAGCACCCGCGTCGGGCGGAGCACCTACGAGCAGTACTTC. This codes for CASTRVGRSTYEQYF.

There are a few counts of this clonotype. One junction end does not reproduce the germline sequence, and a read error may be involved. This chain joins TRBV20-1 and TRBJ1-5; D possibly corresponds to TRBD1 (5 bases). The CDR3 length is 17 residues. Per germline, CDR1 DFQATT and CDR2 SNEGSKA (reference sequence). CDR3 loop: CCASVEAHRGSNQPQHF. The CDR3 coding sequence is TGCTGTGCTAGTGTGGAGGCTCATCGGGGGAGCAATCAGCCCCAGCATTTT.

Note on this clonotype: A read error may be the cause here, since a much bigger clone is one base away. The CDR3 region has the DNA TGCAATGCTAGACCAGGTCTAGAGACCCAGTACTTC. As protein: CNARPGLETQYF. The J gene is TRBJ2-5, the V gene TRBV20-1, with D unclear. The CDR3 length is 12 residues. CDR1 is DFQATT and CDR2 is SNEGSKA in the germline V gene (reference sequence).